The TCR beta chain described here comes from a study of blood T cells in healthy people across ages. V lost 1 base to trimming and J lost 0 bases, with 10 bases between them. The CDR3 has 15 amino acids. Germline CDR1 is SGHTA and CDR2 is FQGNSA. Using a J-beta primer mix together with a sample-barcoded 5' primer, a second PCR was run for about 6 to 11 cycles. Each CDR3 protein gets one entry after TCRdb re-called the 5' RACE reads with MiXCR. The sample has 760,000 or so distinct CDR3 sequences, about 25% seen once. The same sample was also used in a study of T cells of mothers and their children.

V gene TRBV7-2 combines with J gene TRBJ2-7; tentative D call: TRBD2 (5 bases). The origin of this receptor is a boy aged 5-17 years in good health. Sequenced material: blood. In DNA, the CDR3 is TGTGCCAGCAGCTTAGTTTTTGACTACTCCTACGAGCAGTACTTC. Residues: CASSLVFDYSYEQYF. The full variable domain, rest sourced from reference TRBV7-2 and TRBJ2-7, is GAGVSQSPSNKVTEKGKDVELRCDPISGHTALYWYRQSLGQGLEFLIYFQGNSAPDKSGLPSDRFSAERTGGSVSTLTIQRTQQEDSAVYLCASSLVFDYSYEQYFGPGTRLTVT.